This T cell receptor (beta chain) was sequenced for a study of cytomegalovirus exposure and HLA in healthy donors. Study findings and constraints: HLA restriction was apparent for most CMV-associated TCR beta chains in a later analysis. The study found most TCR sequences rare, yet found some public TCRs in many donors.

Researchers ran the PCR with 60 Vbeta and 13 Jbeta primers. Some clones are missing from TCRdb's copy, which holds only in-frame ones; the method was immunoSEQ multiplex PCR. This sample has around 150,000 clones, with over 60% found just once. Remarks on this clone: Its antigen remains unidentified.

The sample taken for sequencing was PBMCs. This TCR came from a woman aged 25 to 39 in good health and CMV-seronegative.

CDR3 bases: TGCGCCAGCAGCTTTTTCCAGGGCATGAACACTGAAGCTTTCTTT. Its protein is CASSFFQGMNTEAFF. J is TRBJ1-1 and V is TRBV5-1; weak D call: TRBD1 (5 bases). The V gene lost 2 bases and the J gene lost 0 bases, with 11 bases spanning the gap. The CDR3 is 15 amino acids. Germline lookup yields CDR1 SGHRS and CDR2 YFSETQ.